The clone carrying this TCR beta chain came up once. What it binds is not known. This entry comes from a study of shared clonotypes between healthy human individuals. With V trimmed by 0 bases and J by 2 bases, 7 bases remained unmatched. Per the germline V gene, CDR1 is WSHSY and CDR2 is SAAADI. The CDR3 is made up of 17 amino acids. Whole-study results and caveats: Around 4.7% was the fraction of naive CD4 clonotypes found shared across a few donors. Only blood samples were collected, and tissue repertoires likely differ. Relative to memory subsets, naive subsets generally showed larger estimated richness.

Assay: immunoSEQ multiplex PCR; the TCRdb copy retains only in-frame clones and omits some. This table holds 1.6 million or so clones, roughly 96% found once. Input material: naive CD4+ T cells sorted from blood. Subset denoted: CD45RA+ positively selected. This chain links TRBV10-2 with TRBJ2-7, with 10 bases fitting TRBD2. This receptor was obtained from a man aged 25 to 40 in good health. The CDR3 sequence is CASSESKHLAGAYEQYF. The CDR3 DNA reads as TGCGCCAGCAGTGAGTCAAAGCATCTAGCGGGGGCCTACGAGCAGTACTTC.